The 21 T cell receptor beta chains below were found in one sample sequenced in a study of identical twins. TCRdb itself ran the 5' RACE reads through MiXCR, one entry per CDR3 protein. The sample includes under 250,000 distinct CDR3 sequences, about 12% of them seen just once. These data were also filed under a second study, of yellow fever vaccine responses in identical twins.

The sequencing sample was made of memory (CD45RO+) T cells sorted from blood. The receptors here all came from a woman between 18 and 29 years old in good health.

The V call is TRBV7-8, the J call TRBJ1-4; D remains unclear. The germline gives CDR1 SGHVS, CDR2 FQNEAQ. V was pared by 0 bases and J by 14 bases, with 19 bases between. CDR3 length: 15 amino acids. DNA for the CDR3: TGTGCCAGCAGCTTAGCGAGTCCATGGGGAGGAATGCTGTTTTTT. This sequence encodes CASSLASPWGGMLFF.

This clonotype was seen a few times. At one boundary the junction diverges from the germline segment, which might be a read error. The rearrangement joins TRBV7-7 to TRBJ2-2, with D tentatively TRBD2 (5 bases). CDR1 and CDR2 from the germline V gene are SSHAT and FNYEAQ (reference sequence). The CDR3 is 14 residues long. The CDR3 bases are TGTGCTAGCAGCTTAGTCCCCGGAGGCGGGGAGCTGTTTTTT. Residues: CASSLVPGGGELFF.

This clonotype has more than one count but fewer than ten. The CDR3 here is CASSFSAGAYEQYF. DNA of the CDR3: TGTGCCAGCAGTTTCAGCGCCGGGGCCTACGAGCAGTACTTC. V gene TRBV27 combines with J gene TRBJ2-7, with a weak D call TRBD2 (5 bases). Germline V gene sequence: CDR1 MNHEY, CDR2 SMNVEV (reference sequence). The CDR3 runs to 14 residues. Deletions cut 3 bases from V and 2 bases from J, with 11 bases between.

This clonotype showed up many times. The chain is built from TRBV12-3 or TRBV12-4 and TRBJ1-2; the match to TRBD1 covers 10 bases. The V segment lost 1 base and the J segment 7 bases; nucleotides outside the gene matches: 3. The CDR3 loop spans 14 amino acids. This CDR3 is CASSLGQGASGYTF. Here the CDR3 DNA reads TGTGCCAGCAGTTTAGGACAGGGGGCATCTGGCTACACCTTC.

This clonotype has a handful of counts. The V and J genes are TRBV10-3 and TRBJ2-7, with 9 bases fitting TRBD1. The CDR3 is 14 residues long. Germline V gives CDR1 ENHRY, CDR2 SYGVKD. The ends lost 4 bases at V and 3 bases at J; junction bases unmatched: 4. The DNA of the CDR3 is TGTGCCATCAGTGGGACAGGGGAAGGCTACGAGCAGTACTTC. Translating it yields CAISGTGEGYEQYF.

This clonotype appeared a few times. The rearrangement joins TRBV14 to TRBJ2-3; D uncertain. Germline CDR1 and CDR2: SGHDN and FVKESK. The CDR3 sequence is 15 residues long. The V and J ends lost 0 bases and 0 bases respectively, with 7 bases between them. The CDR3 spells CASSQDNPSTDTQYF. In DNA, the CDR3 is TGTGCCAGCAGCCAAGATAATCCTAGCACAGATACGCAGTATTTT.

This chain uses TRBV4-2 with TRBJ2-7; TRBD2 matches at 11 bases. CDR1 is LGHNA and CDR2 is YNFKEQ in the germline V gene. The CDR3 has 16 amino acids. Germline trimming cut 2 bases from V and 2 bases from J; bases unmatched to any gene: 5. CDR3 sequence: CASSQQLAGEPYEQYF. The CDR3, as DNA: TGTGCCAGCAGCCAACAACTAGCGGGAGAGCCCTACGAGCAGTACTTC.

This clonotype showed up many times. J is TRBJ2-1 and V is TRBV10-3, with 14 bases identical to TRBD2. Germline V gives CDR1 ENHRY, CDR2 SYGVKD. Trimming removed 5 bases from V and 7 bases from J; junction bases left unmatched: 7. The CDR3 is made up of 16 amino acids. The DNA for the CDR3 is TGTGCCATCAGTCCCGGGACTAGCGGGGGAACGAATGAGCAGTTCTTC. It translates to CAISPGTSGGTNEQFF.

J is TRBJ2-1 and V is TRBV27; 12 nucleotides line up with TRBD2. The CDR3 spans 15 residues. In germline, CDR1 is MNHEY, CDR2 SMNVEV (reference sequence). The junction had 5 bases not matched to a gene; V was cut back by 3 bases and J by 8 bases. CDR3 nucleotides: TGTGCCAGCAGTTTCACTAGCGGGAGGTTGCATGAGCAGTTCTTC. As protein: CASSFTSGRLHEQFF.

The chain links TRBV20-1 to TRBJ2-7; perhaps TRBD2 as D (6 bases). The CDR3 is 14 amino acids. Germline CDR1 is DFQATT and CDR2 is SNEGSKA (reference sequence). Trimming pared 6 bases from V and 3 bases from J, leaving 18 bases between. The CDR3 sequence is CSATGLREVYEQYF. The CDR3 DNA reads TGCAGTGCAACGGGACTCCGAGAGGTCTACGAGCAGTACTTC.

V and J are TRBV20-1 and TRBJ2-1; D remains unclear. The CDR3 spans 16 residues. Trimming shortened V by 0 bases and J by 6 bases, and 18 bases separated the two germline ends. Germline V lookup: CDR1 DFQATT, CDR2 SNEGSKA (reference sequence). The CDR3 protein is CSARDLVGTGGNEQFF. CDR3 coding DNA: TGCAGTGCTAGAGATTTGGTGGGAACCGGTGGCAATGAGCAGTTCTTC.

The rearrangement uses TRBV6-1 and TRBJ2-3; maybe TRBD2 (5 bases). The CDR3 covers 15 residues. Germline V gives CDR1 MNHNS, CDR2 SASEGT. Trimming removed 7 bases at V and 0 bases at J, with 14 bases between. CDR3 bases: TGTGCCAGCACCCTAAAGCGGTCTAGCACAGATACGCAGTATTTT. This codes for CASTLKRSSTDTQYF.

This clonotype has a count of ten or more. This chain links TRBV3-1 with TRBJ2-7; 10 bases line up with TRBD1. Germline V gene lookup returns CDR1 LGHDT and CDR2 YNNKEL (reference sequence). J was trimmed by 6 bases and V by 3 bases; bases with no gene match: 5. The CDR3 has 14 residues. CDR3: CASSQRDRGREQYF. The CDR3, as DNA: TGTGCCAGCAGCCAGCGGGACAGGGGACGCGAGCAGTACTTC.

This clonotype was found many times. This sequence joins TRBV5-1 and TRBJ2-2, with D possibly matching TRBD2 (5 bases). V dropped 0 bases and J dropped 5 bases, with 14 bases sitting between them. CDR3 size: 16 residues. Germline V gene data show CDR1 as SGHRS and CDR2 as YFSETQ. CDR3 residues: CASSLEGGRGTGELFF. CDR3 sequence (DNA): TGCGCCAGCAGCTTGGAAGGTGGGCGCGGGACCGGGGAGCTGTTTTTT. The complete variable domain, with remaining parts taken from reference TRBV5-1 and TRBJ2-2, reads KAGVTQTPRYLIKTRGQQVTLSCSPISGHRSVSWYQQTPGQGLQFLFEYFSETQRNKGNFPGRFSGRQFSNSRSEMNVSTLELGDSALYLCASSLEGGRGTGELFFGEGSRLTVL.

Only a few counts were recorded for this clonotype. The chain recombines TRBV5-6 with TRBJ2-1; TRBD2 aligns across 7 bases. The CDR3 runs to 18 residues. CDR1 and CDR2 from the germline V gene are SGHDT and YYEEEE. V was clipped by 2 bases and J by 3 bases; unmatched bases: 14. CDR3 sequence: CASSFDRLTGGDYNEQFF. Here the CDR3 DNA reads TGTGCCAGCAGCTTTGATCGTCTAACGGGGGGAGACTACAATGAGCAGTTCTTC.

In nucleotides, the CDR3 is TGTGCCAGCAGCTTAAAGGTTCGGGGGACCCCCTCTGGGGCCAACGTCCTGACTTTC. Translated: CASSLKVRGTPSGANVLTF. The chain has TRBV7-3 and TRBJ2-6; a weak D match, TRBD2 (6 bases). Trimming stripped 1 base from V and 0 bases from J, with 16 bases between. This CDR3 is built from 19 residues. The germline V gene encodes CDR1 SGHTA and CDR2 FQGTGA.

CDR3 sequence reads: CASSQVRETEAFF. CDR3 bases: TGCGCCAGCAGCCAAGTAAGGGAGACTGAAGCTTTCTTT. The chain joins TRBV4-3 to TRBJ1-1; D gene unclear. Per germline, CDR1 LGHNA and CDR2 YSLEER. The CDR3 consists of 13 residues. V lost 1 base, J lost 5 bases, and 8 bases lay in between.

This clonotype was found many times. The CDR3 sequence: CASSHFDNTGELFF. CDR3 DNA sequence: TGCGCCAGCAGCCATTTTGACAACACCGGGGAGCTGTTTTTT. The V and J genes are TRBV4-3 and TRBJ2-2; unclear D gene. V dropped 3 bases and J dropped 2 bases, with 7 bases sitting between them. CDR1 is LGHNA, CDR2 YSLEER, per germline. The CDR3 spans 14 residues.

This clonotype was counted between two and nine times. The genes are TRBV27 and TRBJ2-1, with D perhaps TRBD2 (6 bases). Germline CDR1 and CDR2: MNHEY and SMNVEV (reference sequence). V lost 3 bases to trimming and J lost 12 bases, with 18 bases between them. The CDR3 length is 14 residues. The CDR3 DNA follows: TGTGCCAGCAGTTTGGGGCGGGACCGTGTCCGGCAGTTCTTC. Encoded protein: CASSLGRDRVRQFF.

This clonotype was counted many times. The rearrangement uses TRBV20-1 and TRBJ2-7, with D possibly TRBD1 on 5 matching bases. The CDR3 length is 13 residues. Germline V gene lookup returns CDR1 DFQATT and CDR2 SNEGSKA (reference sequence). Trimming stripped 1 base from V and 4 bases from J, with 11 bases between. The CDR3 loop reads CSARGGEDYEQYF. CDR3 nucleotide sequence: TGCAGTGCTAGAGGGGGCGAGGATTACGAGCAGTACTTC.

The V and J genes are TRBV3-1 and TRBJ2-3; 14 nucleotides line up with TRBD2. The CDR3 extends over 18 amino acids. The V gene's germline CDR1 is LGHDT and CDR2 YNNKEL (reference sequence). J was trimmed by 7 bases and V by 1 base; bases with no gene match: 10. This CDR3 reads CASSQGRLAGGNRNTQYF. The CDR3 region has the DNA TGTGCCAGCAGCCAAGGTAGACTAGCGGGGGGGAATCGGAATACGCAGTATTTT.